This section outlines one T cell receptor beta chain sequence together with its context. The antigen is unknown. Compared with germline, one end of the junction differs, possibly owing to a read error. This sample is drawn from a study of T cells in Graves' hyperthyroidism and ophthalmopathy. General study results and limits: Using 13 V-J features, a model discriminated ophthalmopathy from stable hyperthyroidism. Among clonotypes expanded in thyroid above 0.001, most were also found in blood. Before onset, by a median of about six months, the model predicted ophthalmopathy.

Regions amplified from RNA transcripts were the TCR beta CDR3 regions. The study used the HTBI primer set for a first-round RT-PCR of the TCR CDR3. MiXCR was run by TCRdb on the multiplex PCR reads, yielding one entry per CDR3 protein. This table has approximately 640,000 distinct CDR3 sequences, just under 45% appearing once. This TCR derives from an adult man with Graves' disease, either hyperthyroidism or ophthalmopathy (not recorded which). Source material: peripheral blood or thyroid tissue (not recorded which).

The DNA of the CDR3 is TGTGCCAGCAGTGAAAGGGAGGGGGCTTACCAAGAGACCCAGTACTTC. This encodes CASSEREGAYQETQYF. The V call is TRBV10-3, the J call TRBJ2-5; either TRBD1 or TRBD2 may supply D (7 bases each). Germline assignment: CDR1 ENHRY and CDR2 SYGVKD. This CDR3 has 16 residues.